This T cell receptor beta chain was profiled in a study of cytomegalovirus exposure and HLA in healthy donors (dated by TCRdb to the late 2010s). About the full investigation: According to an earlier analysis of several hundred of the donors, 150 million to 200 million T cells yielded roughly 100 million unique TCR beta sequences and approximately 280 Gb of sequence data. Using immunosequencing, the study profiled T cell repertoires from roughly 650 subjects and related those repertoires to cytomegalovirus serostatus. Donor age, sex, ethnicity and CMV serostatus were compiled together with the repertoire data. Roughly 5 DR-DQ haplotypes were handled as single units for association and clustering because linkage in the cohort was strong. All discovery cohort repertoires had been generated on a single sequencing platform. High-throughput TCR immunosequencing, statistical association of individual TCRs with disease status, and machine learning were combined to predict cytomegalovirus infection status. Roughly 300 gigabases of sequencing data and roughly 81 million unique TCR sequences made up an early release that covered approximately 700 HLA-typed donors. The study aimed to test whether signatures of past pathogen exposure could be identified by cataloging public T cell receptors. Among around 400 genotyped donors of the cohort, an average of around 240,000 unique TCR beta nucleotide sequences were sequenced per donor, around 20% of them non-productive. The number of typed donors differed by locus: about 629-630 for A, B, C, DRB1 and DQB1; approximately 530 for DQA1; 606 for DPA1; and around 470 for DPB1. Rather than using new phenotypic data, the later analysis identified candidate immune exposures from TCR beta sequences and from how often those sequences occurred across donors. The genetic ancestry cluster associated with self-reported Caucasian donors included about 84% of the 300 to 400 genotyped donors. A later analysis re-analyzed previously published TCR beta repertoires from several hundred donors and added high-resolution HLA genotyping to study TCR occurrence patterns. Class I and class II HLA loci were covered by the typing at four-digit resolution. To decide whether each TCR beta V gene segment behaved as functional or pseudogenic, an earlier analysis of some 570 of the donors relied on high-throughput TCR beta sequencing. A separate validation cohort of about 110 different subjects was used in addition to the approximately 670-subject first cohort. In a later genetic analysis, genome-wide SNP genotypes for about 60% of the 666 donors were used, and that subset was treated as a discovery cohort.

Notes on this clone: Its cognate antigen has yet to be identified. Base qualities are missing; no much larger clone stands one base away.

Study-wide findings and limitations: A group of highly shared sequence variants was considered likely to be a technical artifact of the sequencing pipeline. In both the original and validation cohorts, the classifier was reported to diagnose cytomegalovirus status with high specificity and sensitivity. In this cohort, only TCR beta chains were sequenced, and detectable features were limited by the absence of alpha or paired-chain data. Strong co-occurrence of HLA alleles, especially DR and DQ, made assigning TCR associations to individual alleles difficult. Immune exposure information for the cohort was limited to CMV serostatus. Linkage disequilibrium might explain the correlated functional status among segregating V segments, but an unknown experimental factor could not be ruled out. In a later analysis, most CMV-associated TCR beta chains were found to appear HLA-restricted, with HLA associations seemingly driven largely by CMV exposure. Compared with the approximately 710-donor mean, donors in an Asian-associated ancestry cluster had fewer N-insertions in productive TCRs, according to a later genetic analysis. An association between a missense DCLRE1C variant and V-gene and J-gene trimming of TCR beta chains was found in a later genetic analysis and replicated in an independent cohort. In a later analysis, more than 15,000 TCR beta sequences were associated with specific HLA alleles at a false discovery rate of 0.05. Because some donors lacked HLA typing at each locus, the association tests relied only on the typed subset. According to the authors, the approach could potentially be generalized to other disease states and immunological phenotypes. The study gave a list of roughly 150 TCR beta chains associated with cytomegalovirus. In a later analysis, several top co-occurrence clusters were reported to appear linked to parvovirus B19, influenza, CMV and Epstein-Barr virus. In an earlier analysis of about 550 of the donors, most TCR beta V segments were observed in productive rearrangements about 90% or about 30% of the time, broadly matching IMGT annotations. In a later analysis, HLA-associated TCR beta chains were found to be more clonally expanded and to have lower generation probabilities than equally common non-associated chains. A further reported finding was that TCR beta sequences accurately predicted the HLA-A and HLA-B alleles for most subjects in the first cohort. Three of the identified cytomegalovirus-associated TCR beta chains were confirmed in vitro to be specific for cytomegalovirus antigens. The earlier analysis of a few hundred of the donors excluded over 15 rarely observed V segments, including chromosome 9 orphons, because counts were too low. A later analysis found that TCR association rates varied across HLA loci, with DRB1 alleles showing the most associated TCRs and HLA-C alleles the fewest. Presence/absence analyses assumed roughly uniform sequencing depth across donors, an assumption that may not hold. Most TCR sequences were observed very rarely across donors, whereas some public TCRs were present in many individuals.

Library generation was performed with the immunoSEQ multiplex PCR assay. A mixture of 60 forward primers for TCR Vbeta segments and 13 reverse primers for TCR Jbeta segments was used in the multiplex PCR. Amplification of the CDR3 region of rearranged TCR beta genes was performed with a multiplex PCR assay on genomic DNA. On the Illumina HiSeq System, the amplified TCR beta libraries were sequenced as 87-base-pair reads. On the study's bioinformatics: A later analysis tallied tens of millions of unique TCR beta chains across the approximately 670 repertoires, and around 12 million of those chains were shared by two or more donors. Raw reads were error-corrected and collapsed into unique sequences with a nearest-neighbor algorithm that merged closely related sequences to remove PCR and sequencing errors. Alignment of CDR3 sequences to IMGT reference sequences was used to assign V, D and J gene segments. For a sequence to be retained, a match of at least six nucleotides to both a V gene segment and a J gene segment was required. Rearrangements were classified as productive when the CDR3 lacked stop codons and remained in frame with V and J, and all other rearrangements were classified as non-productive. Following IMGT convention, CDR3 was defined as the stretch from the second conserved V-encoded cysteine to the conserved J-encoded phenylalanine. The earlier analysis of 500 to 600 of the donors excluded sequences that lacked an unambiguous match to a single V gene segment. In an earlier analysis of 587 of the donors, a V segment was called functional when productive rearrangements were above 56.7%, and segregating when the standard deviation between donors exceeded 5%. A statistical classification framework was built for diagnosing cytomegalovirus status from the catalog of TCR beta chain sequences. A later analysis assigned V and J genes by comparing TCR nucleotide sequences with IMGT/GENE-DB human TR gene sequences. Using the TCRdist pipeline, a later analysis assigned CDR3 sequences along with most-parsimonious VDJ recombination scenarios. In a later analysis, each TCR beta chain was defined by its CDR3 amino acid sequence together with its V-gene family, and reads without a unique V-gene family were excluded. To address suspected cross-contamination and a sequencing artifact, a later analysis removed under 600 highly shared, low-generation-probability nucleotide sequences. In a later analysis, a clonal expansion index was calculated for each public chain from normalized within-repertoire ranks of inferred template counts. Generation probabilities in a later analysis came from a VDJ recombination model fitted to out-of-frame rearrangements, and those results were checked against IGoR. Hypergeometric tests were used in a later analysis to score TCR-TCR, TCR-HLA and TCR-CMV co-occurrence, with a repertoire-size bias correction applied to the TCR pairs. False discovery rates were estimated in a later analysis by permuting HLA or CMV assignments 20 times. In a later analysis, co-occurring TCRs were grouped with DBSCAN, and TCRdist sequence similarity was added when clustering was performed within HLA-allele-positive subsets. Repertoires with fewer than 30,000 or more than 120,000 public chains were left out of co-occurrence clustering, as were a few repertoires with anomalous nucleotide sharing. The clones in this table, taken by TCRdb from immuneACCESS, are in-frame only. Not every clone is retained; where verified, under half of the shortfall comes from an unresolved V gene, and the cause of the rest is unknown. V and J calls and clone size are those listed in that table; D and trimming were worked out from the DNA. In this sample the table shows more than 65,000 clones, about two thirds of which occur a single time. Clones ranked in the top ten supply about 6.9% of the sample.

The cohort was made up of around 720 healthy bone marrow donors. All cohort members were sampled while nominally healthy, although unrecorded immune exposures were likely present. The donor was CMV seropositive and was included in the group of 290 or so seropositive cohort members. A peripheral blood sample was provided by each donor, and peripheral blood mononuclear cells were used for TCR beta sequencing. Genomic DNA extraction from the blood cell samples was performed with the Qiagen DNeasy Blood Extraction Kit. The source of this sequence is a woman in her 50s in good health and CMV-seropositive. The source material was PBMCs.

CDR3 region: CASSSQRAGGFSGANVLTF. Here is the DNA: TGTGCCAGCAGCTCCCAAAGGGCAGGGGGCTTCTCTGGGGCCAACGTCCTGACTTTC. Rearrangement joined TRBV7-2 to TRBJ2-6; 8 bases in between match TRBD1. Counted from cysteine to phenylalanine, this CDR3 has 19 amino acids. Kept here is only the CDR3 DNA, which spans 57 bases and is read in frame from base 1. V is pruned by 4 bases and J by 0 bases, leaving 11 bases of the junction without a gene match. The germline V gene specifies SGHTA as CDR1 and FQGNSA as CDR2.